Detailed here is one T cell receptor beta chain. The CDR3 loop spans 17 amino acids. In germline, CDR1 is KGHDR, CDR2 SFDVKD. J gave up 8 bases and V 8 bases, and 16 bases lay outside the gene matches. These data belong to a study of blood T cell repertoires in COVID-19. Study-wide context: In each case, the material was cDNA or gDNA derived from T cells, B-cell-depleted T cells, or PBMCs.

Per the original data handling: Reference gene primer amplification in the assay estimated nucleated cell counts. TCRdb's table, derived via immunoSEQ multiplex PCR, lists solely in-frame clones and lacks some. For V, J and clone size, that table is used; D and trimming come from the DNA. The sample shows 200,000 to 300,000 clones, roughly 77% of them seen only once. J is TRBJ1-4 and V is TRBV24-1; 10 nucleotides align to TRBD1. The sequence was collected from a woman older than 75 with acute or convalescent COVID-19. The sequenced material came from peripheral blood. This chain's CDR3 is CATKGMQKGTGEEKLFF. The CDR3 DNA follows: TGTGCCACCAAGGGTATGCAAAAGGGGACAGGGGAAGAAAAACTGTTTTTT.